Described below is a single T cell receptor (beta chain) sequence and its context. What it recognizes is unknown. CDR3 length: 15 residues. Germline V lookup: CDR1 MGHRA, CDR2 YSYEKL. With V trimmed by 4 bases and J by 0 bases, 6 bases remained unmatched. These data are taken from a study of response to subunit inactivated influenza vaccine. General observations from the study: Authors suggested that a seasonal influenza vaccination recruits few new T cells each time.

TCRdb independently ran MiXCR on the RT-PCR reads; one entry per CDR3 protein. The table shows fewer than 250,000 distinct CDR3 sequences, with 13% to 15% occurring only once. The chain carries TRBV4-1 and TRBJ2-7; 7 nucleotides align to TRBD2. This receptor was obtained from a man aged 50 or older who received an inactivated influenza vaccine. The sample was CD8+ T cells sorted from PBMCs, taken 4 to 6 days after vaccination. The CDR3 region has the DNA TGCGCCAGCAGCCTACTAGCGTTAAGCTCCTACGAGCAGTACTTC. Amino acid sequence: CASSLLALSSYEQYF.